This T cell receptor (beta chain) was recorded in a study of T cell responses to AZD1222 COVID-19 vaccine. Losses at the gene ends were 3 bases for V and 6 bases for J; bases not matched to a gene: 8. The CDR3 covers 15 residues. Germline V gene lookup returns CDR1 MGHDK and CDR2 SYGVNS. The method was immunoSEQ multiplex PCR; TCRdb's version includes in-frame clones alone and lacks a portion of them. The table includes 140,000 to 150,000 clones, 75% to 95% detected once. The chain joins TRBV25-1 to TRBJ2-7; the match to TRBD1 covers 10 bases. This material consisted of peripheral blood, taken on day 0 of AZD1222 vaccination. This TCR was recovered from an adult in good health. The CDR3 region has the DNA TGTGCCAGCAGTGACCCGGGACAGGGGATCGGCGAGCAGTACTTC. Its protein is CASSDPGQGIGEQYF.